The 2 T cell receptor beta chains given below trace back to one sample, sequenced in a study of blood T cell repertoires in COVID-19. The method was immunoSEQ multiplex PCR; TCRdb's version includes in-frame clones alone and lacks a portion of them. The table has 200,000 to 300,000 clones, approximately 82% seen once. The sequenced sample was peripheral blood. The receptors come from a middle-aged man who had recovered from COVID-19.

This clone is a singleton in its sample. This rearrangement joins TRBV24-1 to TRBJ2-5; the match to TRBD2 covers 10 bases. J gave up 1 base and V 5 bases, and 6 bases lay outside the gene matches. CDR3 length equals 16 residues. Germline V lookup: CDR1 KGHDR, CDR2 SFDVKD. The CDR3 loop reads CATSAAGGPGQETQYF. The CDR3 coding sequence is TGTGCCACCAGTGCAGCGGGAGGGCCGGGCCAAGAGACCCAGTACTTC.

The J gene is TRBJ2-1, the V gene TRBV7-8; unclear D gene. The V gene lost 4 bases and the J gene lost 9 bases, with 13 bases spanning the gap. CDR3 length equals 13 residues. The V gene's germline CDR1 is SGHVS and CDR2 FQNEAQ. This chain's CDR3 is CASSSRMSREQFF. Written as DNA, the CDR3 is TGTGCCAGCAGCTCCCGAATGAGTCGTGAGCAGTTCTTC.